This T cell receptor (beta chain) was sequenced for a study of neurological immune-mediated disorders. Regarding the study as a whole: Phylogenetic grouping placed 18 of 34 multiple sclerosis patients' repertoires in one related-CDR3 cluster, a possible signature.

As to this clonotype: Its target is not known.

As for the cDNA, it was generated by 5'RACE with 10-nucleotide random UMIs. TCRdb reanalysed the 5' RACE reads using MiXCR and keeps one entry per CDR3 protein. Among 69,000 or so distinct CDR3 sequences, 4.8% were seen once, and the ten largest hold about 2.2%. Unsorted libraries were prepared from 2 million PBMCs that had been stored at -80 C. V was shortened by 4 bases and J by 2 bases, with 12 bases between the two germline ends. This CDR3 has 15 residues. Per the germline V gene, CDR1 is LGHDT and CDR2 is YNNKEL (reference sequence). The receptor comes from a woman in her 70s with multiple sclerosis. Sequencing was performed on PBMCs. The chain recombines TRBV3-1 with TRBJ2-1; TRBD2 is a possible D gene (8 bases). For the CDR3, the DNA is TGTGCCAGCAGCCTTAGCGGGACAGCCTACAATGAGCAGTTCTTC. Translating it yields CASSLSGTAYNEQFF.